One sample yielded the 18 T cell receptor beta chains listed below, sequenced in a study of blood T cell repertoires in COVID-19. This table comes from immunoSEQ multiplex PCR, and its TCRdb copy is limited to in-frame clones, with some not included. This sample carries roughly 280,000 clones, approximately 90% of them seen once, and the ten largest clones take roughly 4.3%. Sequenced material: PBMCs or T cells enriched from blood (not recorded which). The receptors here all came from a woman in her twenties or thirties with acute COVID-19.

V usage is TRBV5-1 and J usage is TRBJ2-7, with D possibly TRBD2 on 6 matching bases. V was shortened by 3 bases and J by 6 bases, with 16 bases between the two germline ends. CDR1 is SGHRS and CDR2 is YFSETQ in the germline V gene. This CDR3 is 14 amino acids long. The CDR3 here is CASSYPRESAEQYF. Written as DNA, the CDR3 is TGCGCCAGCAGCTATCCCCGGGAGTCGGCCGAGCAGTACTTC.

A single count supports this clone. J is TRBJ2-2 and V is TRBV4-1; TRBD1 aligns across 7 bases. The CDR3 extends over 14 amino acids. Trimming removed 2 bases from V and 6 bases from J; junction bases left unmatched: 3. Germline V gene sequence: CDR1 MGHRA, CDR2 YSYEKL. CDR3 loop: CASSQLDRAGELFF. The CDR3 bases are TGCGCCAGCAGCCAACTCGACAGGGCCGGGGAGCTGTTTTTT.

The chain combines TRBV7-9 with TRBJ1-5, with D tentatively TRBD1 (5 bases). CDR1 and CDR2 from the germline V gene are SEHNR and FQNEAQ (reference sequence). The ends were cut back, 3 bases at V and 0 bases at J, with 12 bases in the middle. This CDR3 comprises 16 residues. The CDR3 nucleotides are TGTGCCAGCAGCTTCGGGGGAGGGGATAGCAATCAGCCCCAGCATTTT. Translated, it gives CASSFGGGDSNQPQHF. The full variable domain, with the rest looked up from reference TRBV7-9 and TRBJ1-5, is DTGVSQNPRHKITKRGQNVTFRCDPISEHNRLYWYRQTLGQGPEFLTYFQNEAQLEKSRLLSDRFSAERPKGSFSTLEIQRTEQGDSAMYLCASSFGGGDSNQPQHFGDGTRLSIL.

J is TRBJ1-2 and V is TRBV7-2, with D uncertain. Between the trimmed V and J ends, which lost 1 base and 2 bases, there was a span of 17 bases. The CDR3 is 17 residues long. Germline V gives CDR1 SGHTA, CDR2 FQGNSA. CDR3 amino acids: CASSLVRESSVNYGYTF. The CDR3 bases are TGTGCCAGCAGCTTAGTGAGGGAGAGTTCGGTAAACTATGGCTACACCTTC. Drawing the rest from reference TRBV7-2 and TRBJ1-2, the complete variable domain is GAGVSQSPSNKVTEKGKDVELRCDPISGHTALYWYRQSLGQGLEFLIYFQGNSAPDKSGLPSDRFSAERTGGSVSTLTIQRTQQEDSAVYLCASSLVRESSVNYGYTFGSGTRLTVV.

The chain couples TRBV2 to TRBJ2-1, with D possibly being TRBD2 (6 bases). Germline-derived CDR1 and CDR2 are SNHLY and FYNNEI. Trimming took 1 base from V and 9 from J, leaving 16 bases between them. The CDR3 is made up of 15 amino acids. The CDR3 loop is CASSEETSKVPEQFF. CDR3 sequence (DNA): TGTGCCAGCAGTGAAGAAACTAGCAAGGTTCCTGAGCAGTTCTTC.

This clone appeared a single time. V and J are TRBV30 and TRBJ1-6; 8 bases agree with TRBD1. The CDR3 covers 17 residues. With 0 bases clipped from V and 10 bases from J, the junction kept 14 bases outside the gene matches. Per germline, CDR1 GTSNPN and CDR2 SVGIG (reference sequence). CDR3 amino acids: CAWSVGGSTGVGSPLHF. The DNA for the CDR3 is TGTGCCTGGAGTGTAGGAGGATCGACAGGGGTCGGATCACCCCTCCACTTT.

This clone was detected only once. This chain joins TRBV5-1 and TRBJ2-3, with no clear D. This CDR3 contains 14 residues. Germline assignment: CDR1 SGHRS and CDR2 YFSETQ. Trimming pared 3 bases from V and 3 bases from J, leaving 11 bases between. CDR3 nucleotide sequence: TGCGCCAGCAGCTACGACTTAGGTACAGATACGCAGTATTTT. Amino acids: CASSYDLGTDTQYF.

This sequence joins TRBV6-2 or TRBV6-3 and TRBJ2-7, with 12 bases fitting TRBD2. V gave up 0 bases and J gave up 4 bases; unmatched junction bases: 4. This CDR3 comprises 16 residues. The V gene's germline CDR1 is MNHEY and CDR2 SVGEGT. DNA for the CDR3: TGTGCCAGCAGTTACTCGACTAGCGGGAGTGGGTACGAGCAGTACTTC. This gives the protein CASSYSTSGSGYEQYF.

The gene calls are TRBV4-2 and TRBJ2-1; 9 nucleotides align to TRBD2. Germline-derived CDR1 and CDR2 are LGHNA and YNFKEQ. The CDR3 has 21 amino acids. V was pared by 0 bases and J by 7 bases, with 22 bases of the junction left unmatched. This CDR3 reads CASSQDLSQRGAGLAGNEQFF. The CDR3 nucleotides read TGTGCCAGCAGCCAAGATCTTAGTCAGAGAGGGGCGGGACTAGCTGGTAATGAGCAGTTCTTC.

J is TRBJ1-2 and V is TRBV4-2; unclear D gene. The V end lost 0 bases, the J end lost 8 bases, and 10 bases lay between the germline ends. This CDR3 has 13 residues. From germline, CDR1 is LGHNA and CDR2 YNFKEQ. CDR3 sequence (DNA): TGTGCCAGCAGCCAAGACATTAGTTACGGCTACACCTTC. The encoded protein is CASSQDISYGYTF.

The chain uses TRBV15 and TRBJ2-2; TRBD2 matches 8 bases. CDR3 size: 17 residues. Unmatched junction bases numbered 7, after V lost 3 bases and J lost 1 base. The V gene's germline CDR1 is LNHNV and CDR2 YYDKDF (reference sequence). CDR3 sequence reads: CATSSLTGGLNTGELFF. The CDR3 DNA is TGTGCCACCAGCAGCCTGACGGGAGGGCTGAACACCGGGGAGCTGTTTTTT.

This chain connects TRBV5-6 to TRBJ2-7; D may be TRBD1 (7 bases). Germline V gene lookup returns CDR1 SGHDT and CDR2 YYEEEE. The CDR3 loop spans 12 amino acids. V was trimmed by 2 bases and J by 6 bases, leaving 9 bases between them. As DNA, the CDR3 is TGTGCCAGCAGCTTTCAGGGGGGCGAGCAGTACTTC. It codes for CASSFQGGEQYF.

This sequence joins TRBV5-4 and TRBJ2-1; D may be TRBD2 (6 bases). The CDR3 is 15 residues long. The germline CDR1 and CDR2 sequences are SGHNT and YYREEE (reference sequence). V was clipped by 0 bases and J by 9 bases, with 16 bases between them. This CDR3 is CASSLESSGYGEQFF. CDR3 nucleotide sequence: TGTGCCAGCAGCTTGGAATCCAGCGGGTATGGTGAGCAGTTCTTC.

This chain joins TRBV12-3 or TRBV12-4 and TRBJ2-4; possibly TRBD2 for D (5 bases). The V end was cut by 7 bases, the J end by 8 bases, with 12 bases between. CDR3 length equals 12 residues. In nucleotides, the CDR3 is TGTGCCAGCACCCGTGAGGGCCACATTCAGTACTTC. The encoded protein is CASTREGHIQYF.

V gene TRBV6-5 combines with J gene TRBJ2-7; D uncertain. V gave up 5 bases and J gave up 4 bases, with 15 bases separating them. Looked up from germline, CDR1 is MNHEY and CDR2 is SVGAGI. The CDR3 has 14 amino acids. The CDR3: CASSQERGTYEQYF. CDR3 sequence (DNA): TGTGCCAGCAGTCAGGAACGTGGTACGTACGAGCAGTACTTC.

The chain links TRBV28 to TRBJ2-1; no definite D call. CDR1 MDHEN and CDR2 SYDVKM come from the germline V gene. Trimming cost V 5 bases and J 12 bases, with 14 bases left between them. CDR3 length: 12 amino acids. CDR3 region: CASSPNLNRQFF. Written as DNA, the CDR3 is TGTGCCAGCAGTCCCAACCTGAACAGGCAGTTCTTC.

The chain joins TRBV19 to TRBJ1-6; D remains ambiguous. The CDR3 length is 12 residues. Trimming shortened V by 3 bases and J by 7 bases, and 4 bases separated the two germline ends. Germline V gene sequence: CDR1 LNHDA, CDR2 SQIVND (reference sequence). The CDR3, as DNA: TGTGCCAGTAGTATCGGGAATTCACCCCTCCACTTT. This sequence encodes CASSIGNSPLHF.

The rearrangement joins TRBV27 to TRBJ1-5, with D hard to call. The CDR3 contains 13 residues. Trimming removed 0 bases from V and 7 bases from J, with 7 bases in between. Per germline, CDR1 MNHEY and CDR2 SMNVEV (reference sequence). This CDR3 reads CASSLSPGQPQHF. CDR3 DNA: TGTGCCAGCAGTTTATCCCCAGGACAGCCCCAGCATTTT.